The entry that follows covers one T cell receptor beta chain sequence. The antigen remains unidentified. Only in-frame clones appear in the TCRdb table, and some are missing; sequencing was by immunoSEQ multiplex PCR. Found here are over 150,000 clones, less than 95% of them singletons; the top ten hold approximately 2.9%. The sample originates from a study of T cell responses to AZD1222 COVID-19 vaccine. General study results and limits: Elevations in Spike-specific TCR breadth and depth followed administration of two AZD1222 doses. Spike as a whole was targeted by vaccine-associated CD4 TCRs, dominant at 160-218 and 743-854.

This CDR3 is 17 amino acids long. Per germline, CDR1 SGHTA and CDR2 FQGNSA. V lost 2 bases and J 4 bases, leaving 20 bases between the germline ends. The chain is built from TRBV7-2 and TRBJ1-2, with a weak D call TRBD1 (6 bases). Sequencing used peripheral blood, obtained on day 0 of AZD1222 vaccination. The source of this sequence is an adult in good health. The DNA for the CDR3 is TGTGCCAGCAGCTTACCTCCGTGGGACACTATCATCTATGGCTACACCTTC. Its protein is CASSLPPWDTIIYGYTF. Combining the CDR3 with reference TRBV7-2 and TRBJ1-2 gives the whole variable domain GAGVSQSPSNKVTEKGKDVELRCDPISGHTALYWYRQSLGQGLEFLIYFQGNSAPDKSGLPSDRFSAERTGGSVSTLTIQRTQQEDSAVYLCASSLPPWDTIIYGYTFGSGTRLTVV.